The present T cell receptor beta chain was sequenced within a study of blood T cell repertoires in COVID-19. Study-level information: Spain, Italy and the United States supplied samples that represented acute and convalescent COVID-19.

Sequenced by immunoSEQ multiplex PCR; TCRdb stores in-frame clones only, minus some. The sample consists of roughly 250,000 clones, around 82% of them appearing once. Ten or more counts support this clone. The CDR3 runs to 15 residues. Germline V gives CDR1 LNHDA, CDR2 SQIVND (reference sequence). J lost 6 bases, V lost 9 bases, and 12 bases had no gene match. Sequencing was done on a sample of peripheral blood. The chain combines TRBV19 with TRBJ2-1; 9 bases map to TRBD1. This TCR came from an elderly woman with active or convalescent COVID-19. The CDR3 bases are TGTGCCAGCCTAAAACAGGGGGCGCGCAGCAATGAGCAGTTCTTC. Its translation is CASLKQGARSNEQFF. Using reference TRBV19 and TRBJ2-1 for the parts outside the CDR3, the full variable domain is DGGITQSPKYLFRKEGQNVTLSCEQNLNHDAMYWYRQDPGQGLRLIYYSQIVNDFQKGDIAEGYSVSREKKESFPLTVTSAQKNPTAFYLCASLKQGARSNEQFFGPGTRLTVL.